What follows are 32 T cell receptor beta chains derived from one specimen sequenced in a study of shared clonotypes between healthy human individuals. Measured with immunoSEQ multiplex PCR; TCRdb has only the in-frame clones, and not every one. Among about 2,500,000 clones, more than 90% were seen once, and the ten largest hold roughly 0.15%. The sample was naive CD4+ T cells sorted from blood. Subset in this sample: CD45RA+ positively selected. These receptor sequences come from a man between 18 and 35 years old in good health.

V and J are TRBV30 and TRBJ2-2; 10 positions match TRBD2. The CDR3 runs to 13 residues. V shed 5 bases and J 7 bases; nucleotides not matched to a gene: 4. Germline CDR1 reads GTSNPN; CDR2 reads SVGIG (reference sequence). In DNA form, the CDR3 reads TGTGCCTGGTCTAGCGGGAGAATCGGGGAGCTGTTTTTT. This encodes CAWSSGRIGELFF.

The rearrangement uses TRBV27 and TRBJ1-2; possibly TRBD1 for D (5 bases). Per the germline V gene, CDR1 is MNHEY and CDR2 is SMNVEV (reference sequence). This CDR3 spans 17 amino acids. Deletions cut 3 bases from V and 4 bases from J, with 21 bases between. CDR3 amino acids: CASSLGPAGARSYGYTF. CDR3 nucleotide sequence: TGTGCCAGCAGTTTGGGACCTGCCGGGGCGCGGTCCTATGGCTACACCTTC.

This clone was observed a single time. The chain uses TRBV5-4 and TRBJ2-5; maybe TRBD1 (6 bases). V gave up 4 bases and J gave up 1 base, with 11 bases separating them. The CDR3 has 14 amino acids. From germline, CDR1 is SGHNT and CDR2 YYREEE (reference sequence). CDR3 residues: CASSPGATQETQYF. CDR3 sequence (DNA): TGTGCCAGCAGCCCAGGGGCTACCCAAGAGACCCAGTACTTC.

The chain combines TRBV7-2 with TRBJ2-2, with a possible D match to TRBD1 (6 bases). Germline CDR1 reads SGHTA; CDR2 reads FQGNSA. CDR3 length: 16 residues. Trimming stripped 10 bases from V and 5 bases from J, with 23 bases between. In DNA, the CDR3 is TGTGCCAACAAGGGTATCGCAGGGGATCAAACCGGGGAGCTGTTTTTT. Encoded protein: CANKGIAGDQTGELFF.

This clone was observed once. The chain uses TRBV10-3 and TRBJ2-4; maybe TRBD2 (6 bases). This CDR3 contains 15 residues. Germline V gives CDR1 ENHRY, CDR2 SYGVKD. The V gene lost 5 bases and the J gene lost 6 bases, with 17 bases spanning the gap. The CDR3 DNA reads TGTGCCATCAGTCCAGGCCAGGGAGGCACAAACATTCAGTACTTC. Its protein is CAISPGQGGTNIQYF.

The CDR3 loop is CASSWDRNYGYTF. CDR3 nucleotide sequence: TGTGCCAGCAGTTGGGACAGGAACTATGGCTACACCTTC. V is TRBV6-1 and J is TRBJ1-2; the match to TRBD1 covers 8 bases. From germline, CDR1 is MNHNS and CDR2 SASEGT. Unmatched junction bases numbered 1, after V lost 5 bases and J lost 2 bases. This CDR3 is built from 13 residues.

The chain uses TRBV4-3 and TRBJ2-2; no definite D call. Trimming took 3 bases from V and 4 from J, leaving 15 bases between them. The CDR3 covers 16 residues. Per the germline V gene, CDR1 is LGHNA and CDR2 is YSLEER. CDR3 nucleotides: TGCGCCAGCAGCCAGGGATTGGCGCGCGGCACCGGGGAGCTGTTTTTT. It is translated as CASSQGLARGTGELFF.

The chain combines TRBV7-2 with TRBJ1-2, with TRBD1 matching 7 bases. The CDR3 is 14 amino acids. J lost 7 bases, V lost 2 bases, and 7 bases had no gene match. Germline V gene data show CDR1 as SGHTA and CDR2 as FQGNSA. CDR3 region: CASSLQGGAGGYTF. CDR3 nucleotide sequence: TGTGCCAGCAGCTTACAGGGGGGGGCTGGTGGCTACACCTTC.

This sequence joins TRBV6-1 and TRBJ2-3; possibly TRBD2 for D (6 bases). Between the trimmed V and J ends, which lost 7 bases and 1 base, there was a span of 6 bases. Germline assignment: CDR1 MNHNS and CDR2 SASEGT. The CDR3 has 12 residues. CDR3: CASTGGTDTQYF. Here the CDR3 DNA reads TGTGCCAGCACGGGGGGCACAGATACGCAGTATTTT.

The rearrangement joins TRBV12-5 to TRBJ2-5; tentatively, D is TRBD1 (5 bases). Between the trimmed V and J ends, which lost 7 bases and 5 bases, there was a span of 14 bases. This CDR3 comprises 13 residues. The V gene's germline CDR1 is LGHNT and CDR2 FRNRAP. As DNA, the CDR3 is TGTGCTAGTGCCCCGGCAGGGTTGGAGACCCAGTACTTC. It encodes CASAPAGLETQYF.

V usage is TRBV2 and J usage is TRBJ2-5; maybe TRBD2 (5 bases). The V end was cut by 4 bases, the J end by 5 bases, with 23 bases between. The CDR3 is 17 residues long. Germline V CDR1 and CDR2: SNHLY, FYNNEI. The CDR3 nucleotides read TGTGCCAGCAGTGCGCGGCTTGGACCCCTTAGCGTGGAGACCCAGTACTTC. Translating it yields CASSARLGPLSVETQYF.

The chain uses TRBV27 and TRBJ1-1, with 9 bases lining up with TRBD1. The CDR3 sequence is 15 residues long. CDR1 and CDR2 from the germline V gene are MNHEY and SMNVEV (reference sequence). The ends lost 6 bases at V and 3 bases at J; junction bases unmatched: 8. DNA for the CDR3: TGTGCCAGCAGCATCGGGACAGGGATTGACACTGAAGCTTTCTTT. This codes for CASSIGTGIDTEAFF.

The chain has TRBV6-1 and TRBJ2-1; 9 nucleotides line up with TRBD2. Germline V CDR1 and CDR2: MNHNS, SASEGT. CDR3 length: 14 amino acids. The V segment lost 3 bases and the J segment 8 bases; nucleotides outside the gene matches: 5. The CDR3 DNA sequence: TGTGCCAGCAGTGAGATAGCGGGAGCATATGAGCAGTTCTTC. Translated, it gives CASSEIAGAYEQFF.

The V call is TRBV2, the J call TRBJ2-1; possible D gene TRBD2, 5 bases. This CDR3 is built from 14 residues. Between the trimmed V and J ends, which lost 2 bases and 8 bases, there was a span of 13 bases. Germline V CDR1 and CDR2: SNHLY, FYNNEI. The CDR3 DNA sequence: TGTGCCAGCAGTGAACGGATTAGCGTACATGAGCAGTTCTTC. Translated: CASSERISVHEQFF.

This clone was observed once. The chain carries TRBV10-2 and TRBJ2-1, with 8 positions matching TRBD2. Germline V gene lookup returns CDR1 WSHSY and CDR2 SAAADI. Trimming removed 2 bases from V and 4 bases from J; junction bases left unmatched: 10. The CDR3 has 17 residues. Here the CDR3 reads CASSETPGRGVYNEQFF. The DNA of the CDR3 is TGCGCCAGCAGTGAGACCCCAGGGCGGGGGGTGTACAATGAGCAGTTCTTC.

The chain employs TRBV11-2 and TRBJ1-1; D not certain. Trimming shortened V by 1 base and J by 4 bases, and 13 bases separated the two germline ends. The CDR3 sequence is 15 residues long. CDR1 and CDR2 (germline): SGHAT, FQNNGV. The CDR3 loop is CASSLGSVLGTEAFF. CDR3 sequence (DNA): TGTGCCAGCAGCTTAGGCTCAGTCCTGGGCACTGAAGCTTTCTTT.

The CDR3 reads CASTRRSSGYEQYF. CDR3 coding DNA: TGTGCCAGCACCAGGAGGAGCTCCGGGTACGAGCAGTACTTC. The chain has TRBV6-5 and TRBJ2-7; TRBD2 is a possible D gene (5 bases). The CDR3 covers 14 residues. CDR1 is MNHEY, CDR2 SVGAGI, per germline. The germline V and J ends were trimmed by 7 bases and 4 bases, with 17 bases remaining between them.

This chain's CDR3 is CASSTQGTRTYEQYF. DNA for the CDR3: TGTGCCAGCAGCACCCAGGGCACCCGGACCTACGAGCAGTACTTC. The chain carries TRBV5-5 and TRBJ2-7; D might be TRBD1 (5 bases). Trimming removed 4 bases from V and 2 bases from J, with 16 bases in between. This CDR3 region has 15 residues. The germline V gene has CDR1 SGHKS and CDR2 YYEKEE (reference sequence).

V and J are TRBV2 and TRBJ2-3; TRBD1 agrees at 9 bases. With 7 bases clipped from V and 5 bases from J, the junction kept 7 bases outside the gene matches. CDR1 and CDR2 from the germline V gene are SNHLY and FYNNEI. The CDR3 has 14 amino acids. CDR3 residues: CASTGTGTGDTQYF. DNA of the CDR3: TGTGCCAGCACCGGGACAGGGACTGGAGATACGCAGTATTTT.

V usage is TRBV6-6 and J usage is TRBJ1-2, with TRBD1 as a possible D gene (6 bases). Germline V lookup: CDR1 MNHNY, CDR2 SVGAGI (reference sequence). This CDR3 contains 14 residues. V gave up 0 bases and J gave up 4 bases, with 9 bases separating them. The CDR3 sequence: CASSYSEGVYGYTF. CDR3 DNA: TGTGCCAGCAGTTACTCGGAGGGGGTCTATGGCTACACCTTC.

This rearrangement joins TRBV19 to TRBJ2-2; 7 bases are shared with TRBD2. The CDR3 covers 15 residues. The V gene's germline CDR1 is LNHDA and CDR2 SQIVND (reference sequence). V shed 5 bases, J shed 4 bases, and the junction held 7 bases outside the gene matches. The CDR3 here is CASSSAGVLTGELFF. In nucleotides, the CDR3 is TGTGCCAGTAGTTCGGCGGGGGTCCTCACCGGGGAGCTGTTTTTT.

This chain connects TRBV6-6 to TRBJ2-7, with 7 bases matching TRBD2. The V and J ends lost 5 bases and 0 bases, in that order; junction bases with no gene match: 7. The CDR3 covers 15 residues. Per germline, CDR1 MNHNY and CDR2 SVGAGI (reference sequence). CDR3 DNA: TGTGCCAGCAGTGGCACTAGCGACGACTCCTACGAGCAGTACTTC. This codes for CASSGTSDDSYEQYF.

The chain uses TRBV2 and TRBJ1-5; TRBD1 matches at 9 bases. The CDR3 sequence is 14 residues long. V was clipped by 4 bases and J by 5 bases; unmatched bases: 3. Looked up from germline, CDR1 is SNHLY and CDR2 is FYNNEI. The CDR3 sequence: CASSGGDRDQPQHF. The DNA of the CDR3 is TGTGCCAGCAGTGGAGGGGACAGGGATCAGCCCCAGCATTTT.

The gene calls are TRBV7-9 and TRBJ1-1; 9 bases fit TRBD1. J lost 8 bases, V lost 8 bases, and 12 bases had no gene match. This CDR3 has 14 amino acids. Per germline, CDR1 SEHNR and CDR2 FQNEAQ (reference sequence). CDR3 DNA sequence: TGTGCCAGCGGAAAAATGGGGGGACAGGGAGAAGCTTTCTTT. It yields the protein CASGKMGGQGEAFF.

The rearrangement uses TRBV7-2 and TRBJ2-1; possible D gene TRBD2, 6 bases. Trimming removed 1 base from V and 0 bases from J, with 10 bases in between. CDR3 size: 16 residues. Germline CDR1 SGHTA, CDR2 FQGNSA. The CDR3 here is CASSLVGGNSYNEQFF. In DNA, the CDR3 is TGTGCCAGCAGCTTAGTAGGCGGGAACTCCTACAATGAGCAGTTCTTC.

As concerns this clone: Other DNA sequences from this sample encode an identical CDR3 as well. The V gene is TRBV18, the J gene TRBJ2-7, with D unresolved. The germline V gene encodes CDR1 KGHSH and CDR2 LQKENI. V shed 3 bases and J shed 0 bases, with 9 bases lying between them. CDR3 length: 14 amino acids. The chain's CDR3 is CASSPNPDSYEQYF. The CDR3 DNA reads as TGTGCCAGCTCACCGAATCCGGACTCCTACGAGCAGTACTTC.

The chain employs TRBV5-4 and TRBJ2-7; 9 positions agree with TRBD1. Per the germline V gene, CDR1 is SGHNT and CDR2 is YYREEE (reference sequence). Losses at the gene ends were 4 bases for V and 0 bases for J; bases not matched to a gene: 5. CDR3 length: 15 amino acids. The CDR3 region has the DNA TGTGCCAGCAGCAAGGGACAGGGAAGCTCCTACGAGCAGTACTTC. Amino acids: CASSKGQGSSYEQYF.

The rearrangement links TRBV9 to TRBJ2-5; 7 bases agree with TRBD2. CDR3 length: 16 amino acids. With V trimmed by 0 bases and J by 4 bases, 9 bases remained unmatched. Germline CDR1 SGDLS, CDR2 YYNGEE. CDR3 nucleotides: TGTGCCAGCAGCGTAGGGTGGCTAGCGGATTCAGAGACCCAGTACTTC. It translates to CASSVGWLADSETQYF.

The CDR3 region has the DNA TGTGCCAGCAGTTACTCGAGTGGCTTTTCTGGGGAAAAACTGTTTTTT. Amino acid sequence: CASSYSSGFSGEKLFF. The chain uses TRBV6-5 and TRBJ1-4; D remains unclear. Germline CDR1 is MNHEY and CDR2 is SVGAGI. This CDR3 is built from 16 residues. The V and J ends lost 0 bases and 8 bases respectively, with 16 bases between them.

This chain connects TRBV5-1 to TRBJ2-7; 7 bases match TRBD2. Trimming cost V 4 bases and J 3 bases; bases outside gene matches: 10. This CDR3 region has 15 residues. Looked up from germline, CDR1 is SGHRS and CDR2 is YFSETQ. CDR3: CASSPVLGGGYEQYF. CDR3 DNA: TGCGCCAGCAGCCCGGTCCTGGGCGGGGGCTACGAGCAGTACTTC.

The CDR3, as DNA: TGCGCCAGCAGCTTGCGGCGGGGGGGCGAAGAGACCCAGTACTTC. Amino acid sequence: CASSLRRGGEETQYF. The chain carries TRBV5-1 and TRBJ2-5, with 9 bases matching TRBD2. V lost 1 base to trimming and J lost 3 bases; unmatched junction nucleotides: 4. Germline CDR1 and CDR2: SGHRS and YFSETQ. This CDR3 is 15 amino acids long.

The chain joins TRBV4-1 to TRBJ2-7; the D gene is possibly TRBD2 (7 bases). Between the trimmed V and J ends, which lost 9 bases and 0 bases, there was a span of 12 bases. Germline V CDR1 and CDR2: MGHRA, YSYEKL. The CDR3 runs 13 residues. The chain's CDR3 is CARGGPSSYEQYF. The CDR3 coding sequence is TGCGCCAGGGGGGGGCCAAGCTCCTACGAGCAGTACTTC.